This entry lists 2 T cell receptor beta chains sequenced from one sample in a study of blood T cell repertoires in COVID-19. This table comes from immunoSEQ multiplex PCR, and its TCRdb copy is limited to in-frame clones, with some not included. Counted here are some 290,000 clones, less than 85% occurring once; the ten biggest clones make up 3.5% to 5.5%. Sequencing used peripheral blood. These TCRs come from a man in his fifties or sixties who had recovered from COVID-19.

The chain recombines TRBV5-1 with TRBJ1-5; no clear D gene. This CDR3 region has 13 residues. With 5 bases removed from V and 0 bases from J, the gap between germline ends came to 6 bases. The V gene's germline CDR1 is SGHRS and CDR2 YFSETQ. The CDR3, as DNA: TGCGCCAGCAGGGCTTATAGCAATCAGCCCCAGCATTTT. Translating it yields CASRAYSNQPQHF.

Only a few counts were recorded for this clone. The CDR3 sequence: CASSVGDGELFF. For the CDR3, the DNA is TGTGCCAGCAGCGTCGGGGACGGGGAGCTGTTTTTT. The chain links TRBV3-1 (or the pseudogene TRBV3-2) to TRBJ2-2; D possibly corresponds to TRBD2 (5 bases). Trimming pared 5 bases from V and 7 bases from J, leaving 8 bases between. Germline CDR1 is LGHDT and CDR2 is YNNKEL (reference sequence). CDR3 length equals 12 residues.